Shown below are 18 T cell receptor beta chains from a single sample sequenced in a study of OX40 agonist ivuxolimab in advanced cancers. Profiling relied on immunoSEQ multiplex PCR, and the TCRdb table lists in-frame clones only, not all of them. The table records 74,000 or so clones, 85% of them present only once. The sequenced sample was CD4+ or CD8+ T cells sorted from blood, obtained in a trial of the OX40 agonist ivuxolimab. Source of these receptors: an adult with an advanced solid tumor such as melanoma, head and neck, liver or kidney cancer.

V gene TRBV30 combines with J gene TRBJ2-1; D is unclear. Germline CDR1 GTSNPN, CDR2 SVGIG (reference sequence). There are 12 residues in the CDR3. V lost 3 bases and J lost 10, with 13 bases in between. Here the CDR3 DNA reads TGTGCCTGGAGGCGTGACCTAAACGAGCAGTTCTTC. Protein: CAWRRDLNEQFF.

This clone turned up a few times. J is TRBJ1-5 and V is TRBV19; 12 bases match TRBD1. The CDR3 has 16 residues. V lost 3 bases to trimming and J lost 9 bases; unmatched junction nucleotides: 9. Per germline, CDR1 LNHDA and CDR2 SQIVND (reference sequence). CDR3: CASSMTGTGGRRPQHF. The CDR3 coding sequence is TGTGCCAGTAGTATGACCGGGACAGGGGGCCGTCGGCCCCAGCATTTT.

The chain is built from TRBV7-3 and TRBJ1-2; 8 bases map to TRBD1. Germline assignment: CDR1 SGHTA and CDR2 FQGTGA. This CDR3 is 15 amino acids long. With V trimmed by 3 bases and J by 4 bases, 7 bases remained unmatched. The CDR3 region has the DNA TGTGCCAGCAGCTTCGGGACAGGAGATCGCTATGGCTACACCTTC. It codes for CASSFGTGDRYGYTF.

About this clone itself: This sample also contains other DNA sequences that code for the same CDR3. The chain has TRBV5-1 and TRBJ2-1; TRBD1 is a possible D gene (6 bases). CDR1 SGHRS and CDR2 YFSETQ come from the germline V gene. CDR3 length equals 13 residues. The V and J ends lost 0 bases and 6 bases respectively, with 7 bases between them. In DNA, the CDR3 is TGCGCCAGCAGCTTGGACAGGGTCAATGAGCAGTTCTTC. Amino acids: CASSLDRVNEQFF.

This rearrangement joins TRBV11-1 to TRBJ2-5; D is unresolved. Per the germline V gene, CDR1 is SGHAT and CDR2 is FQDESV (reference sequence). This CDR3 is built from 15 residues. Between the trimmed V and J ends, which lost 5 bases and 0 bases, there was a span of 13 bases. The CDR3 sequence is CASSDRALYQETQYF. Here the CDR3 DNA reads TGTGCCAGCAGCGACCGGGCCCTGTACCAAGAGACCCAGTACTTC.

The chain joins TRBV7-8 to TRBJ1-3, with D perhaps matching TRBD1 (5 bases). V was trimmed by 5 bases and J by 4 bases, leaving 15 bases between them. The CDR3 totals 15 residues. Germline V CDR1 and CDR2: SGHVS, FQNEAQ. The CDR3: CASSREGASGNTIYF. Written as DNA, the CDR3 is TGTGCCAGCAGCCGTGAAGGGGCGAGCGGAAACACCATATATTTT.

The table lists this clone with a few counts. The chain joins TRBV10-2 to TRBJ1-5; D uncertain. This CDR3 contains 12 residues. Trimming removed 10 bases from V and 2 bases from J, with 9 bases in between. Germline CDR1 is WSHSY and CDR2 is SAAADI. The CDR3 reads CATTRGNQPQHF. The CDR3 DNA reads TGCGCCACAACGCGGGGCAATCAGCCCCAGCATTTT.

The chain employs TRBV5-6 and TRBJ1-2; D remains ambiguous. Germline V lookup: CDR1 SGHDT, CDR2 YYEEEE. The CDR3 covers 13 residues. V lost 4 bases to trimming and J lost 4 bases, with 11 bases between them. For the CDR3, the DNA is TGTGCCAGCAGCGAAGTGGGTCCCTATGGCTACACCTTC. Protein product: CASSEVGPYGYTF.

The V gene is TRBV7-9, the J gene TRBJ1-6; no clear D gene. Germline loops: CDR1 SEHNR, CDR2 FQNEAQ (reference sequence). The CDR3 is 15 residues long. Trimming removed 2 bases from V and 9 bases from J, with 14 bases in between. CDR3 residues: CASSLSDARSSPLHF. The CDR3 DNA reads as TGTGCCAGCAGCTTAAGTGACGCCCGTAGTTCACCCCTCCACTTT.

The rearrangement uses TRBV6-1 and TRBJ2-5, with TRBD2 identical over 9 bases. Germline CDR1 is MNHNS and CDR2 is SASEGT. Trimming removed 3 bases from V and 1 base from J; junction bases left unmatched: 9. The CDR3 runs to 17 residues. The CDR3 spells CASSEAGGIRLQETQYF. Here the CDR3 DNA reads TGTGCCAGCAGTGAGGCGGGAGGGATAAGACTCCAAGAGACCCAGTACTTC.

The chain carries TRBV2 and TRBJ2-3; TRBD2 agrees at 8 bases. The V and J ends lost 4 bases and 0 bases, in that order; junction bases with no gene match: 6. This CDR3 has 16 amino acids. The germline CDR1 and CDR2 sequences are SNHLY and FYNNEI. The CDR3 spells CASSGASGSSTDTQYF. In DNA, the CDR3 is TGTGCCAGCAGTGGGGCTAGCGGGTCTAGCACAGATACGCAGTATTTT. The full variable domain, completed using reference TRBV2 and TRBJ2-3, is EPEVTQTPSHQVTQMGQEVILRCVPISNHLYFYWYRQILGQKVEFLVSFYNNEISEKSEIFDDQFSVERPDGSNFTLKIRSTKLEDSAMYFCASSGASGSSTDTQYFGPGTRLTVL.

The chain couples TRBV7-3 to TRBJ2-1; D unresolved. Germline values: CDR1 SGHTA, CDR2 FQGTGA. V dropped 5 bases and J dropped 3 bases, with 8 bases sitting between them. This CDR3 region has 13 residues. The CDR3: CASSKSSYNEQFF. The CDR3 DNA is TGTGCCAGCAGCAAAAGCAGCTACAATGAGCAGTTCTTC.

There are a few counts of this clone. V and J are TRBV7-2 and TRBJ2-3, with no clear D. The CDR3 covers 14 residues. V was clipped by 1 base and J by 4 bases, with 9 bases between them. CDR1 SGHTA and CDR2 FQGNSA come from the germline V gene. The CDR3 DNA reads TGTGCCAGCAGCTTAGAGGTGGGCTCAGATACGCAGTATTTT. This codes for CASSLEVGSDTQYF.

This sequence joins TRBV18 and TRBJ1-1; D is perhaps TRBD1 (5 bases). V was trimmed by 2 bases and J by 2 bases, leaving 12 bases between them. This CDR3 comprises 15 residues. The germline CDR1 and CDR2 sequences are KGHSH and LQKENI. CDR3: CASSPSQGDNTEAFF. The CDR3 DNA sequence: TGTGCCAGCTCACCATCCCAGGGCGATAACACTGAAGCTTTCTTT. The variable domain in full, with the rest retrieved from reference TRBV18 and TRBJ1-1, is NAGVMQNPRHLVRRRGQEARLRCSPMKGHSHVYWYRQLPEEGLKFMVYLQKENIIDESGMPKERFSAEFPKEGPSILRIQQVVRGDSAAYFCASSPSQGDNTEAFFGQGTRLTVV.

In its sample, this clone was seen a few times. The gene calls are TRBV15 and TRBJ1-5, with 10 bases identical to TRBD1. The CDR3 is 18 residues long. V was clipped by 0 bases and J by 5 bases; unmatched bases: 10. Looked up from germline, CDR1 is LNHNV and CDR2 is YYDKDF (reference sequence). CDR3 DNA sequence: TGTGCCACCAGCAGAGATTGGAGGGACAGGGGTCGGGATCAGCCCCAGCATTTT. Amino acid sequence: CATSRDWRDRGRDQPQHF.

The DNA of the CDR3 is TGTGCCAGCTCACCACTACAGGGGGCTAGAACCGGGGAGCTGTTTTTT. This encodes CASSPLQGARTGELFF. The chain links TRBV18 to TRBJ2-2, with 9 nucleotides matching TRBD1. Germline assignment: CDR1 KGHSH and CDR2 LQKENI. The CDR3 is made up of 16 amino acids. The V gene end was trimmed by 1 base and the J gene end by 5 bases; junction bases not matched to a gene: 5.

The chain employs TRBV7-3 and TRBJ2-6, with a weak D call TRBD1 (5 bases). The CDR3 consists of 17 residues. In germline, CDR1 is SGHTA, CDR2 FQGTGA. V was trimmed by 5 bases and J by 0 bases, leaving 14 bases between them. This chain's CDR3 is CASSLQGSSSGANVLTF. CDR3 sequence (DNA): TGTGCCAGCAGCCTCCAGGGATCCTCCTCTGGGGCCAACGTCCTGACTTTC.

The V call is TRBV18, the J call TRBJ2-7; D not certain. The CDR3 loop spans 15 amino acids. The germline V and J ends were trimmed by 2 bases and 5 bases, with 16 bases remaining between them. Germline-derived CDR1 and CDR2 are KGHSH and LQKENI. CDR3 DNA: TGTGCCAGCTCACCAGGGCAGGTGAAGCTTGACGAGCAGTACTTC. This encodes CASSPGQVKLDEQYF.